The present TCR beta chain was sequenced within a study of cytomegalovirus exposure and HLA in healthy donors. Use of 60 Vbeta and 13 Jbeta primers characterized the PCR. TCRdb's copy holds only in-frame clones and misses some; the assay was immunoSEQ multiplex PCR. The data hold 180,000 or so clones, with approximately 84% observed a single time. The V gene end was trimmed by 3 bases and the J gene end by 15 bases; junction bases not matched to a gene: 11. Germline V gene data show CDR1 as GTSNPN and CDR2 as SVGIG (reference sequence). CDR3 length: 13 amino acids. This receptor was taken from a girl aged 5-17 years in good health and CMV-seropositive. The rearrangement links TRBV30 to TRBJ2-1; the match to TRBD2 covers 10 bases. The sample consisted of PBMCs. The CDR3 DNA follows: TGTGCCTGGAGGGGAACGCTAGCGGGAGTATTGTTCTTC. Protein product: CAWRGTLAGVLFF.